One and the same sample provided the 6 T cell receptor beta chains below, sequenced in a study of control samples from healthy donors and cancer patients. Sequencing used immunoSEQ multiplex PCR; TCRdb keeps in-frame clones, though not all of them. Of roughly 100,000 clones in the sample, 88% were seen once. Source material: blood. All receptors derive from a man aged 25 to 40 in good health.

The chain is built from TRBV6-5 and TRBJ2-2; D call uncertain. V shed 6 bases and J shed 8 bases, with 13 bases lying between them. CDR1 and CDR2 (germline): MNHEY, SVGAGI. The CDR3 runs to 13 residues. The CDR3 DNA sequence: TGTGCCAGCAGACTTAGACACCTAGGGGAGCTGTTTTTT. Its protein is CASRLRHLGELFF.

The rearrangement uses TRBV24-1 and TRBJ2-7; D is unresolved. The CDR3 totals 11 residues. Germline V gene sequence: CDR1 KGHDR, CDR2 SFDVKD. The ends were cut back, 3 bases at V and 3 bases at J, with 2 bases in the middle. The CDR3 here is CATSDNYEQYF. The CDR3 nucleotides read TGTGCCACCAGTGATAACTACGAGCAGTACTTC.

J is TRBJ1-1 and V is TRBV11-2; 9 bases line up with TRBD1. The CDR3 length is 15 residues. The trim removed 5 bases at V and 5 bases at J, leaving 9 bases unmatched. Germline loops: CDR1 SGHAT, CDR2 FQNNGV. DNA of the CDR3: TGTGCCAGCAGCACCGGACAGGGGAGTCGGACTGAAGCTTTCTTT. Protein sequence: CASSTGQGSRTEAFF.

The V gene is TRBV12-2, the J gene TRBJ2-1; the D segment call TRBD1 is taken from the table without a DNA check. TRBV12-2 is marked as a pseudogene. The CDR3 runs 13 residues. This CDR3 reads CASRSGQHNEQFF. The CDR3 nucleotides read TGTGCAAGTCGCTCGGGACAGCACAATGAGCAGTTCTTC.

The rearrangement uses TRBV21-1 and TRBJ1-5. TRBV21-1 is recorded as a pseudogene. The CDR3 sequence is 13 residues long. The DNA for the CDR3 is TGTGCCAGCAGGAAACCCCGCAATCAGCCCCAGCATTTT. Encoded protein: CASRKPRNQPQHF.

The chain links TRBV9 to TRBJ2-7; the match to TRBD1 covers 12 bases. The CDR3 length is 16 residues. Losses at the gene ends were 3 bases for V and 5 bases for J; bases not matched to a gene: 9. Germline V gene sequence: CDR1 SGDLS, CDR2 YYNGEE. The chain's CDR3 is CASSATIGTGGHEQYF. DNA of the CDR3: TGTGCCAGCAGCGCAACAATCGGGACAGGGGGCCACGAGCAGTACTTC.